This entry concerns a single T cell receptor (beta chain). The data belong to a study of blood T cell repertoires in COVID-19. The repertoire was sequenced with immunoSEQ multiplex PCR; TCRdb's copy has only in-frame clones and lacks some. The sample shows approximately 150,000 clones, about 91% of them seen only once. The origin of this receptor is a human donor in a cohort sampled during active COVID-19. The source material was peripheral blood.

The CDR3 region is CASSRGRGTDTQYF. The CDR3 nucleotides read TGCGCCAGCAGCCGCGGCAGGGGCACAGATACGCAGTATTTT. The chain links TRBV4-1 to TRBJ2-3; D possibly corresponds to TRBD1 (5 bases). The ends were cut back, 4 bases at V and 1 base at J, with 9 bases in the middle. The CDR3 covers 14 residues. Germline V gene lookup returns CDR1 MGHRA and CDR2 YSYEKL.